This TCR beta chain was captured by sequencing in a study of T-cell memory formation after mild COVID-19. Background on the study: Clusters of TCRs were largely donor specific.

Constant-segment primers were used for 5'RACE, and the resulting TCR alpha and TCR beta cDNA libraries carried sample barcodes and UMIs. TCRdb re-called the 5' RACE reads through MiXCR, storing one row per CDR3 protein. The sample includes roughly 600,000 distinct CDR3 sequences, under 20% of them seen just once. The ends were cut back, 2 bases at V and 6 bases at J, with 6 bases in the middle. The CDR3 has 12 residues. Study-wide results and caveats: Confirmation was lacking for SARS-CoV-2 specificity of second-wave clones that peaked on day 37. Day 15 to 85 contracting clones showed balanced CD4/CD8; later expanders leaned CD4+.

This clonotype has at least ten counts. Its antigen is undetermined. Sequences were obtained from PBMCs or a T cell subset sorted from them (not recorded which). The chain combines TRBV12-3 or TRBV12-4 with TRBJ2-3, with D unresolved. This sequence was found in an adult woman who had mild COVID-19 (a few samples of this study predate the infection). Cell type and time point are not known. The CDR3 sequence is CASSLSSDTQYF. CDR3 sequence (DNA): TGTGCCAGCAGTTTAAGCTCTGATACGCAGTATTTT.